This T cell receptor (beta chain) was profiled in a study of blood T cells in healthy people across ages. Next came a second PCR, run for about 7 to 12 cycles, which used a sample-barcoded 5' primer along with a J-beta primer mix. In TCRdb, the 5' RACE reads were re-called with MiXCR into one record per CDR3 protein. Of approximately 800,000 distinct CDR3 sequences listed, approximately 35% are singletons. The germline gives CDR1 SGHVS, CDR2 FNYEAQ. The CDR3 loop spans 15 amino acids. This clonotype was recorded once. The sequenced sample was blood. The chain recombines TRBV7-6 with TRBJ2-5, with TRBD1 identical over 10 bases. The J call could be wrong; TRBJ2-7 is a better fit for the DNA end. This TCR came from a young man in good health. In DNA, the CDR3 is TGTGCCAGCAGCTTAGCAGGACAGGGGGTCGGCGAGCAGTACTTC. Translating gives CASSLAGQGVGEQYF.